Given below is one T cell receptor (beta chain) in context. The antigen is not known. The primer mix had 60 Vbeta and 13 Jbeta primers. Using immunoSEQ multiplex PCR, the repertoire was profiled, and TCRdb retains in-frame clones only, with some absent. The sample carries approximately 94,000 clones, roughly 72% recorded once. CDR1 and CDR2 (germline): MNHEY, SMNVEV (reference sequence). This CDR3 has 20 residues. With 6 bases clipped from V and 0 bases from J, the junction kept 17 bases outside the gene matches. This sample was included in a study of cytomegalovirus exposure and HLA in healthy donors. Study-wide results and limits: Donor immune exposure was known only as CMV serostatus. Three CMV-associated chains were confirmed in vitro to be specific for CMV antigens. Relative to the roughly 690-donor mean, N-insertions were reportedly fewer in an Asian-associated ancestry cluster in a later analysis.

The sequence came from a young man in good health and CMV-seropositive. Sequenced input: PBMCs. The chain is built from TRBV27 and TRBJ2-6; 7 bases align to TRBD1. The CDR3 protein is CASRFWPDRVVSSGANVLTF. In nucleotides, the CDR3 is TGTGCCAGCAGGTTTTGGCCTGACAGGGTAGTTTCCTCTGGGGCCAACGTCCTGACTTTC.